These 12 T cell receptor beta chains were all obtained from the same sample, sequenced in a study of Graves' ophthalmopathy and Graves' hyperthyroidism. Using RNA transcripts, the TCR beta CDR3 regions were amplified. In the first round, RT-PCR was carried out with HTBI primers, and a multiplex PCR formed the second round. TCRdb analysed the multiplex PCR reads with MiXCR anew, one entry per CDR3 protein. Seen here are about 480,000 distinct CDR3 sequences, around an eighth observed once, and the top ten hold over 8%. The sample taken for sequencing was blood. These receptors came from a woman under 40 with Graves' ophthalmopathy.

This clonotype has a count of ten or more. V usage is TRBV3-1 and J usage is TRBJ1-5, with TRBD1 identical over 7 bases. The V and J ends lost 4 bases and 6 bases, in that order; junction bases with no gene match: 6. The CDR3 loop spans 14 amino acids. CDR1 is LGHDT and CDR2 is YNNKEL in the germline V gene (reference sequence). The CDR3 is CASSPRQGGQPQHF. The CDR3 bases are TGTGCCAGCAGCCCGCGACAGGGCGGTCAGCCCCAGCATTTT.

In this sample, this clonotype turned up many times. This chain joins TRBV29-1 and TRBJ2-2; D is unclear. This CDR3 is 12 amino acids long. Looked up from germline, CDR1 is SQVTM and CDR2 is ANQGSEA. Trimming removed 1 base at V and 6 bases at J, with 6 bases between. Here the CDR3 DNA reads TGCAGCGTTGAAGGCGGTCCCGGGGAGCTGTTTTTT. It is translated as CSVEGGPGELFF.

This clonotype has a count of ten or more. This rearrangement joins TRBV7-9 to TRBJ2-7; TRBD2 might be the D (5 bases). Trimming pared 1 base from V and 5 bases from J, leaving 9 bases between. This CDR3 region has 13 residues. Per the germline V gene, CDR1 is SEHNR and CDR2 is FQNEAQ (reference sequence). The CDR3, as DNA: TGTGCCAGCAGCTTAGGAGGGAGCCACGAGCAGTACTTC. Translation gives CASSLGGSHEQYF.

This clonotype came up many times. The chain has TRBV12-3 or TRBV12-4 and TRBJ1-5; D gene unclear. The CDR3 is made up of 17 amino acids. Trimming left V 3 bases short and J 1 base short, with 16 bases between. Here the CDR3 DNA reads TGTGCCAGCAGTTTGGTAGCGGAACTGCGCAGCAATCAGCCCCAGCATTTT. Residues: CASSLVAELRSNQPQHF.

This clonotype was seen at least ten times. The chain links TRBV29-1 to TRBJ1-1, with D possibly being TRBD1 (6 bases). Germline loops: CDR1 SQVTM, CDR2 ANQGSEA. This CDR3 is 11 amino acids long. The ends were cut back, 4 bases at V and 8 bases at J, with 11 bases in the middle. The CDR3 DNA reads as TGCAGCGTTGTACAGGGCAGGGAAGCTTTCTTT. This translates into CSVVQGREAFF. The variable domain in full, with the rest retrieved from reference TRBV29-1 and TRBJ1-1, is SAVISQKPSRDICQRGTSLTIQCQVDSQVTMMFWYRQQPGQSLTLIATANQGSEATYESGFVIDKFPISRPNLTFSTLTVSNMSPEDSSIYLCSVVQGREAFFGQGTRLTVV.

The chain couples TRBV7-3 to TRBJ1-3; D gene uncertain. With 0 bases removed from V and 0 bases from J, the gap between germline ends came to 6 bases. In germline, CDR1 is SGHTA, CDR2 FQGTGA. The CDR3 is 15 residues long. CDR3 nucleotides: TGTGCCAGCAGCTTAACGCCGTACTCTGGAAACACCATATATTTT. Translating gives CASSLTPYSGNTIYF. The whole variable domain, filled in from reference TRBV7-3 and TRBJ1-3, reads GAGVSQTPSNKVTEKGKYVELRCDPISGHTALYWYRQSLGQGPEFLIYFQGTGAADDSGLPNDRFFAVRPEGSVSTLKIQRTERGDSAVYLCASSLTPYSGNTIYFGEGSWLTVV.

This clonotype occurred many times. CDR3 bases: TGTGCCAGCAGTCACAGGGAGGGCTACGAGCAGTACTTC. Amino acid sequence: CASSHREGYEQYF. The V and J genes are TRBV6-5 and TRBJ2-7; tentatively, D is TRBD2 (7 bases). From germline, CDR1 is MNHEY and CDR2 SVGAGI. This CDR3 region has 13 residues. Trimming shortened V by 5 bases and J by 3 bases, and 11 bases separated the two germline ends.

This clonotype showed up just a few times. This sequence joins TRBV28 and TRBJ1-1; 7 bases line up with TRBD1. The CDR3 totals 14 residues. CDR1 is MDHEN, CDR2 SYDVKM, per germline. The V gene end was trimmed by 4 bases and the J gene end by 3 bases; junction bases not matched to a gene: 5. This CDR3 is CASSSGGVDTEAFF. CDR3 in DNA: TGTGCCAGCAGTTCAGGGGGGGTGGACACTGAAGCTTTCTTT.

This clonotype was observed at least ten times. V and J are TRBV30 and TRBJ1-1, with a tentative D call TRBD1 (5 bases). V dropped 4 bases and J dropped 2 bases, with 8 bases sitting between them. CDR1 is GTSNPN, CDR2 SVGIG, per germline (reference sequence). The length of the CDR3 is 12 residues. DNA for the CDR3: TGTGCCTGGACTACAGGTAACACTGAAGCTTTCTTT. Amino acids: CAWTTGNTEAFF.

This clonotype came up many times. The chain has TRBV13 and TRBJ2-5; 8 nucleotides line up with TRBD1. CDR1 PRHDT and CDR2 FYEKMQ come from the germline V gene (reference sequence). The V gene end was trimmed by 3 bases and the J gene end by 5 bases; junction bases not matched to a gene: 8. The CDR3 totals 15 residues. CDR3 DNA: TGTGCCAGCAGCTTTGGGCAGGGGGCGCGGGAGACCCAGTACTTC. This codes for CASSFGQGARETQYF.

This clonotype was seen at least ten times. The CDR3 reads CASSTRTYGELFF. The CDR3 DNA reads as TGTGCCAGTAGTACGCGGACGTACGGGGAGCTGTTTTTT. This chain links TRBV19 with TRBJ2-2; no firm D call. V was shortened by 4 bases and J by 7 bases, with 10 bases between the two germline ends. The CDR3 covers 13 residues. CDR1 is LNHDA and CDR2 is SQIVND in the germline V gene (reference sequence).

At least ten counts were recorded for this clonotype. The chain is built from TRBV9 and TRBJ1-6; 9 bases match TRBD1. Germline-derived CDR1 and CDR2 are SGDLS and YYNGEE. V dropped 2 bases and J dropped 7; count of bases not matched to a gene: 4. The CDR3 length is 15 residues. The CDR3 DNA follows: TGTGCCAGCAGCGTTGGGACAGGGCTCAATTCACCCCTCCACTTT. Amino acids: CASSVGTGLNSPLHF. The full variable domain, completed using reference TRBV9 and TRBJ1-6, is DSGVTQTPKHLITATGQRVTLRCSPRSGDLSVYWYQQSLDQGLQFLIQYYNGEERAKGNILERFSAQQFPDLHSELNLSSLELGDSALYFCASSVGTGLNSPLHFGNGTRLTVT.